This section outlines one TCR beta chain sequence together with its context. Profiling relied on immunoSEQ multiplex PCR, and the TCRdb table lists in-frame clones only, not all of them. The table records some 85,000 clones, approximately 80% of them present only once. The data derive from a study of cytotoxic CD8 clonotypes in ibrutinib-treated CLL. V was cut by 4 bases and J by 2 bases, with 13 bases left in between. The CDR3 has 14 residues. Per the germline V gene, CDR1 is SGDLS and CDR2 is YYNGEE. The V and J genes are TRBV9 and TRBJ2-7, with no clear D. The specimen comprised PBMCs, sampled after 24 months of ibrutinib treatment. This sequence was found in a human donor with chronic lymphocytic leukemia. DNA for the CDR3: TGTGCCAGCAGCCCAGCCTACAGAACCTACGAGCAGTACTTC. This codes for CASSPAYRTYEQYF.